This T cell receptor beta chain was identified in a study of response to subunit inactivated influenza vaccine. TCRdb called the RT-PCR reads again in MiXCR, with one record for every CDR3 protein. Of around 600,000 distinct CDR3 sequences in the sample, approximately 11% were seen once. This CDR3 is built from 16 residues. CDR1 is MNHNS and CDR2 is SASEGT in the germline V gene. The germline V and J ends were trimmed by 7 bases and 3 bases, with 20 bases remaining between them. These data also formed part of another study, on T cells expressing NK-cell markers. That source reports: 5'RACE template switching built TCR beta cDNA with unique molecular identifiers. Of eight sequenced donors, seven were HCMV-seropositive and one HCMV-seronegative.

The TCR was taken from a man between 45 and 60 years old who received an inactivated influenza vaccine. This chain links TRBV6-1 with TRBJ2-3; D might be TRBD2 (5 bases). The sample here was PBMCs from blood, taken on the day of vaccination. The CDR3 region has the DNA TGTGCCAGCACCCCCCATAGGCTAGCCGAGACAGATACGCAGTATTTT. Translated, it gives CASTPHRLAETDTQYF.